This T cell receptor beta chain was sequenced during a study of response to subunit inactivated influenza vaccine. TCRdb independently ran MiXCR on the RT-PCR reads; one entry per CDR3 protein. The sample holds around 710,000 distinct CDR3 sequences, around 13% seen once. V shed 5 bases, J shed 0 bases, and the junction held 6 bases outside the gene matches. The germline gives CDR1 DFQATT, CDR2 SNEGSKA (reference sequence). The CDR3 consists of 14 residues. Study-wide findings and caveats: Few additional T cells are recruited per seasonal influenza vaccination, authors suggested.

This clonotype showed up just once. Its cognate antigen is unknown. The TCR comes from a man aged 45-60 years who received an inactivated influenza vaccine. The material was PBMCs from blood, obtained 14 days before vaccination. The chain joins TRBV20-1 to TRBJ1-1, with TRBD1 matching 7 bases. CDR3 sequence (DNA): TGCAGTGCTCCCCAACAGGGGATGAACACTGAAGCTTTCTTT. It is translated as CSAPQQGMNTEAFF.